This T cell receptor (delta chain) was documented in a study of gamma-delta chains in newborns, infants, children. Study background: Polyclonal expansion of innate γδ T cells after birth follows microbial exposure.

TCRdb re-called clones from the reads via CATT. The profile covers about 5,300 delta-chain clones, with under 20% appearing a single time and 5.2% taken by the ten largest. J lost 0 bases, V lost 1 base, and 6 bases had no gene match. The CDR3 runs to 19 residues. Looked up from germline, CDR1 is GEAIGNYY and CDR2 is EKD. This TCR derives from a child who was a newborn, infant or young child, either healthy, febrile or measles-vaccinated (not recorded which). The V call is TRDV2, the J call TRDJ3, with TRDD3 identical over 9 bases. The sequencing sample was made of blood. CDR3 residues: CACDTTGGIPSWDTRQMFF. Written as DNA, the CDR3 is TGTGCCTGTGACACTACCGGGGGGATACCCTCCTGGGACACCCGACAGATGTTTTTC.